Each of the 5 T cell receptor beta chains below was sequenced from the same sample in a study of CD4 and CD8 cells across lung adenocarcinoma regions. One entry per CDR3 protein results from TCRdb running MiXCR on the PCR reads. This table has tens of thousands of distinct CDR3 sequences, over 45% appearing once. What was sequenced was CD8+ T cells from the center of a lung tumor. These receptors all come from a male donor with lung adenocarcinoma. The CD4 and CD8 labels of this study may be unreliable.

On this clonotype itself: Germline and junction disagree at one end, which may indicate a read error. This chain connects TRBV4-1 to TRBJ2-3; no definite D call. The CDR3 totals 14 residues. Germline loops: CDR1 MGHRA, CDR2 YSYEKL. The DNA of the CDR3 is TGCGGCAGCAGGCAGGTGTGGGCCAAAAACACGCAGTACTTT. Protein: CGSRQVWAKNTQYF.

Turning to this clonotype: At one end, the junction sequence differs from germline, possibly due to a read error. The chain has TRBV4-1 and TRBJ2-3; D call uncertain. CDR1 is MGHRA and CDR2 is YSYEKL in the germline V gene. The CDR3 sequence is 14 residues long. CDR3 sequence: CASSQDSGTETQYF. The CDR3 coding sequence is TGCGCCAGCAGCCAAGATTCGGGCACAGAGACCCAGTATTTC.

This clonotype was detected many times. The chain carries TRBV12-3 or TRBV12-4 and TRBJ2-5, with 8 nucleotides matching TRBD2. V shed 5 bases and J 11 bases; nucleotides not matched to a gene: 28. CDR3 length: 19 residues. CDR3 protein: CASSNGPGLAGGRRGEQYF. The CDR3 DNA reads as TGTGCCAGCAGTAACGGACCAGGACTAGCAGGCGGGAGAAGGGGGGAGCAGTACTTC.

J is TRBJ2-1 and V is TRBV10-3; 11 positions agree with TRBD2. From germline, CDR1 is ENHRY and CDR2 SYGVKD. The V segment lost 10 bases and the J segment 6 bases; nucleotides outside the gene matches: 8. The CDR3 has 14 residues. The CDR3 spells CATSPLAGANEQFF. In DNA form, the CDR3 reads TGTGCCACTTCCCCACTAGCGGGGGCCAATGAGCAGTTCTTC.

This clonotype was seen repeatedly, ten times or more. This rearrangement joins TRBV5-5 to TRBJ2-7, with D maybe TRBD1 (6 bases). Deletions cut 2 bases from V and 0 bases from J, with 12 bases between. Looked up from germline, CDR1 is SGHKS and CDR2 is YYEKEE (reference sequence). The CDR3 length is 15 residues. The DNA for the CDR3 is TGTGCCAGCAGCTTCCTAGGGGGTGACTCCTACGAGCAGTACTTC. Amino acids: CASSFLGGDSYEQYF.